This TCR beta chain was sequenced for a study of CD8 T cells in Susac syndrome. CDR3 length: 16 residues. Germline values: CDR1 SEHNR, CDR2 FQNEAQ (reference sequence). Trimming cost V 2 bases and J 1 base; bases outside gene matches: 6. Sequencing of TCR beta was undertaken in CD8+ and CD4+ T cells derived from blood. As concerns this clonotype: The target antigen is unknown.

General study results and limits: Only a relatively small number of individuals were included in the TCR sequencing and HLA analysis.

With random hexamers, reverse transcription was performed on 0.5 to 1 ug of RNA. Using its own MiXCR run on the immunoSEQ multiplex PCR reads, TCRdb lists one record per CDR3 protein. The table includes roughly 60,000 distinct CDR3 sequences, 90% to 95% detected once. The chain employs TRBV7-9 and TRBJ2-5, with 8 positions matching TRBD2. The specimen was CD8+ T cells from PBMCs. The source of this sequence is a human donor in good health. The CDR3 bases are TGTGCCAGCAGCTTATACGGGGGGGGGTCCCAAGAGACCCAGTACTTC. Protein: CASSLYGGGSQETQYF.